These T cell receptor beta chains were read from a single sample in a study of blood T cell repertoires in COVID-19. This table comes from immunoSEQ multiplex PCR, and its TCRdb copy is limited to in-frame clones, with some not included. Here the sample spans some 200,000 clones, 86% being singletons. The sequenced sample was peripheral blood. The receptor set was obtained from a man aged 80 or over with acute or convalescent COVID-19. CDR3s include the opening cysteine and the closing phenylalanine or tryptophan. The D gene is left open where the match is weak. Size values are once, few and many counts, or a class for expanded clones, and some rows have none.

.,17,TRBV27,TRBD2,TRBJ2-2,CASSLRAGGPGTGELFF,TGTGCCAGCAGTTTAAGAGCGGGAGGGCCCGGCACCGGGGAGCTGTTTTTT
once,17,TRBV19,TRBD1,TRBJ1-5,CASSINRGPYANQPQHF,TGTGCCAGTAGTATAAACAGGGGGCCGTATGCGAATCAGCCCCAGCATTTT
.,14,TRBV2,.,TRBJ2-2,CASSELTVAGELFF,TGTGCCAGCAGTGAACTAACAGTGGCCGGGGAGCTGTTTTTT
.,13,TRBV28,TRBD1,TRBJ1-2,CASKTGQGEGYTF,TGTGCCAGCAAAACGGGACAGGGTGAGGGCTACACCTTC
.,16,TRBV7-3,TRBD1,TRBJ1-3,CASSLGPGGSGNTIYF,TGTGCCAGCAGCTTAGGGCCAGGGGGCTCTGGAAACACCATATATTTT
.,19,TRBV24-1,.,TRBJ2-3,CATSDLTPGSWMGTDTQYF,TGTGCCACCAGTGATTTGACCCCCGGGTCCTGGATGGGCACAGATACGCAGTATTTT
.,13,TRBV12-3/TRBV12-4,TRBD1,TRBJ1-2,CASRLDRDEGYTF,TGTGCCAGCAGGTTGGACAGGGACGAAGGCTACACCTTC
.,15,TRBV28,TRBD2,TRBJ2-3,CASAKGGPGTDTQYF,TGTGCCAGCGCGAAGGGAGGGCCCGGAACAGATACGCAGTATTTT
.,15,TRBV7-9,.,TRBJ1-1,CASSLARGMNTEAFF,TGTGCCAGCAGCTTAGCGCGGGGGATGAACACTGAAGCTTTCTTT
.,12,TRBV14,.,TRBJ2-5,CASSHWEETQYF,TGTGCCAGCAGCCATTGGGAGGAGACCCAGTACTTC
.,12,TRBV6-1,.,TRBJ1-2,CASNEPGGGYTF,TGTGCCAGCAATGAACCGGGGGGTGGCTACACCTTC
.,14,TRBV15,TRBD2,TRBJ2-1,CATSRTSGRNEQFF,TGTGCCACCAGCAGAACTAGCGGGAGGAATGAGCAGTTCTTC
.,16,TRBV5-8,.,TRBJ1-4,CASSWRQVLGSEKLFF,TGTGCCAGCAGCTGGAGACAGGTTTTGGGTTCCGAAAAACTGTTTTTT
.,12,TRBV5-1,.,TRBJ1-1,CAIFPEATEAFF,TGCGCCATTTTCCCAGAGGCTACTGAAGCTTTCTTT
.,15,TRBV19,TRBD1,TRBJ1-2,CASSTGTGSYYGYTF,TGTGCCAGTAGTACCGGGACAGGGAGCTACTATGGCTACACCTTC
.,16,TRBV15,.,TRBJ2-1,CATRTDSASSYNEQFF,TGTGCCACCAGGACGGACAGTGCGAGCTCCTACAATGAGCAGTTCTTC
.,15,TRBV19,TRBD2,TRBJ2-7,CASTNVGEGLNEQYF,TGTGCCAGTACCAATGTGGGGGAGGGCCTGAACGAGCAGTACTTC
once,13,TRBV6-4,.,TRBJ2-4,CASSSSPRNIQYF,TGTGCCAGCAGCTCTAGCCCGCGGAACATTCAGTACTTC
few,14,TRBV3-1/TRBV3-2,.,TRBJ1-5,CASSQGRGNQPQHF,TGTGCCAGCAGCCAAGGAAGGGGGAATCAGCCCCAGCATTTT
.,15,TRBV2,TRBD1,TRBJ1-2,CASSGQGVSNYGYTF,TGTGCCAGCAGTGGACAGGGGGTTTCTAACTATGGCTACACCTTC
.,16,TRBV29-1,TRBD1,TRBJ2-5,CSGGTGTGYLQETQYF,TGCAGCGGAGGCACCGGGACAGGGTATCTCCAAGAGACCCAGTACTTC
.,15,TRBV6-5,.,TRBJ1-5,CASSYSAYSNQPQHF,TGTGCCAGCAGCTACAGTGCGTATAGCAATCAGCCCCAGCATTTT
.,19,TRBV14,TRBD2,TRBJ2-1,CASSQAQSWTSGPYNEQFF,TGTGCCAGCAGCCAAGCCCAGAGCTGGACTAGCGGACCATACAATGAGCAGTTCTTC
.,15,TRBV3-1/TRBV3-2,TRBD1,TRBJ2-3,CATRLGQGGTDTQYF,TGTGCCACTAGACTGGGACAGGGGGGCACAGATACGCAGTATTTT
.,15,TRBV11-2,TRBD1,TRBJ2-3,CAGGIGQGHTDTQYF,TGTGCCGGGGGGATTGGACAGGGGCACACAGATACGCAGTATTTT